This section outlines one TCR beta chain sequence together with its context. This clonotype was seen many times. Its antigen target is currently unknown. No clone much larger than this one lies a single base away; base qualities are absent. The CDR3 runs 11 residues from the cysteine to the phenylalanine. Of all the DNA, just the CDR3 is kept, 33 bases in frame from base 1. Per the germline V gene, SGHTA is the CDR1 and FQGNSA is the CDR2. Trimming removed 3 bases from V and 2 bases from J, leaving 2 bases between the germline ends. The data are from a study of T cells in Graves' hyperthyroidism and ophthalmopathy (dated by TCRdb to the late 2010s). Looking at the study overall: Peripheral blood samples were taken at initial diagnosis, before any treatment was given. TCR V-J signatures able to tell the groups apart were searched for in a discovery cohort of approximately 95 patients, of whom over 40 had Graves' ophthalmopathy and roughly 57 had stable Graves' hyperthyroidism. Prospective prediction of ophthalmopathy was tested in an independent validation cohort of some 19 hyperthyroidism patients and 17 patients who later progressed to ophthalmopathy. The roughly 100 discovery patients were randomly split 7:3 into training and test sets. In addition, the study compared T-cell repertoires in thyroid tissue and in blood from five to seven Graves' hyperthyroidism patients. After sampling, hyperthyroidism patients received methimazole starting at 30 mg daily, and ophthalmopathy patients received high-dose intravenous methylprednisolone. According to the paper, TCR Vbeta CDR3 sequencing was carried out on 135 peripheral blood samples, which came from approximately 43 ophthalmopathy, around 74 hyperthyroidism and approximately 17 progressor patients.

The TCR beta CDR3 regions were amplified from RNA transcripts. A first-round RT-PCR of the TCR CDR3 used the HTBI primer set with the Qiagen OneStep RT-PCR kit. A second multiplex PCR round built the libraries, followed by size selection and purification. Paired-end sequencing of the libraries was performed with 100 bp reads on an Illumina HiSeq2000. The study's processing was this. SOAPnuke was used to process the raw data, with reads discarded if the reads contained adapters or uncalled bases, had a mean Phred below 15, or lacked an exact constant-primer or identifier match. COPE v1.2.5 was used to merge high-quality paired reads, and clonotypes were defined as unique nucleotide sequences. MiTCR v1.1 was used to align the clonotypes against IMGT TRBV, TRBD and TRBJ reference segments. The analysis was restricted to V-J combinations with a frequency above 0.0001, which together covered 98% to 99.2% of the repertoires. A TCS score was defined as the ratio between F50 (clonal expansion) and ExV (chaos), using BLOSUM62-based TCRdist between CDR3 peptides within each V-J. Welch's t-statistics and random forest reduced several hundred V-J features to roughly 13, which were used in a naive Bayes classifier (R e1071). The similarity between thyroid and blood repertoires was quantified using the Morisita-Horn index. TCRdb passed the public sequencing reads through fastp at Q25 and MiXCR, retaining productive beta sequences. Rows with a matching CDR3 protein are joined into one entry that keeps the most common DNA and genes. TCRdb assigned the V and J calls; the authors' analysis was not used. Here the sample has around 760,000 distinct CDR3 sequences; about a third occur a single time. The ten largest clones add up to around 29% of the sample.

Paper-wide results and their limitations: Blood samples also contained most of the expanded thyroid clonotypes (frequency above 0.001), which suggests that blood repertoires may reflect thyroid immune responses. During validation, the model predicted progression to ophthalmopathy a median of approximately 7 months ahead of onset, with around 71% sensitivity and about 72% specificity. Sample size was not statistically predetermined, and investigators were not blinded to group allocation. A 13 V-J signature model separated ophthalmopathy from stable hyperthyroidism, with approximately 87% sensitivity and 81% to 83% specificity in cross-validation and 80%/75% in testing.

Stable Graves' hyperthyroidism was defined as the absence of progression to ophthalmopathy over 18 months of follow-up. Hyperthyroidism patients were aged 18 to 65 years and newly diagnosed, with disease duration of less than 2 months. Exclusion was applied to patients with uncontrolled infections, other autoimmune diseases, pregnancy or lactation. Clinical symptoms, serum thyroxine and TRAb, thyroid ultrasound, and orbital computed tomography formed the basis for the diagnoses. Ficoll-Paque density gradient centrifugation was used to isolate PBMCs from 9.5 to 10 ml of fresh peripheral blood. Total RNA was extracted using Trizol reagent, and RNA quality was assessed on an Agilent 2100 Bioanalyzer.

The source is a woman aged 40 to 50 with Graves' hyperthyroidism. Recombination connected TRBV7-2 to TRBJ2-7; no D segment can be confidently identified. The sequenced material came from blood. The CDR3 loop reads CASSFTYEQYF. Here is the DNA: TGTGCCAGCAGCTTTACCTACGAGCAGTACTTC. Beyond the CDR3, the reference TRBV7-2 and TRBJ2-7 genes provide the residues; the full variable domain reads: GAGVSQSPSNKVTEKGKDVELRCDPISGHTALYWYRQSLGQGLEFLIYFQGNSAPDKSGLPSDRFSAERTGGSVSTLTIQRTQQEDSAVYLCASSFTYEQYFGPGTRLTVT.